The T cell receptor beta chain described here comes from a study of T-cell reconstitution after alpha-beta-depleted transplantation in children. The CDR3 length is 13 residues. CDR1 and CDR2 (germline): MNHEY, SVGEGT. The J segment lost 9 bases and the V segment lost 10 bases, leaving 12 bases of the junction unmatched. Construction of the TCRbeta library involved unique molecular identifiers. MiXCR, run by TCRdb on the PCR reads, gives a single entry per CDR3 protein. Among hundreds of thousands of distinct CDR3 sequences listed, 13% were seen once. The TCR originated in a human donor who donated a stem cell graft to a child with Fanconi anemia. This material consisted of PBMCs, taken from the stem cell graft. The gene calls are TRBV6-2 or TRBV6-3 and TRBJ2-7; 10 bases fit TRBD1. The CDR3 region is CATRDRGPIRQYV. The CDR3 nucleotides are TGTGCCACCCGGGACAGGGGACCAATACGGCAGTACGTC.